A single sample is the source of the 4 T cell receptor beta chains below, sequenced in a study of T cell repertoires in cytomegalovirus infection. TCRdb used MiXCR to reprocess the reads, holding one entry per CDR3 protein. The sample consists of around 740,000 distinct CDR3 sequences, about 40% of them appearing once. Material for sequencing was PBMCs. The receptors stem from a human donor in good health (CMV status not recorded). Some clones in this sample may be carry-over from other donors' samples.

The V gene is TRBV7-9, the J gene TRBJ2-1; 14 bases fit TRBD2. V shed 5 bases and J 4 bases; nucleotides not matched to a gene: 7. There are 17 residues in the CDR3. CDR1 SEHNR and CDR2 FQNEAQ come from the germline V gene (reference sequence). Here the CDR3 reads CASSPGLAGGRYNEQFF. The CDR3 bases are TGTGCCAGCAGCCCCGGACTAGCGGGGGGCCGGTACAATGAGCAGTTCTTC. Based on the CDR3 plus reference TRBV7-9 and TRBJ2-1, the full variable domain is DTGVSQNPRHKITKRGQNVTFRCDPISEHNRLYWYRQTLGQGPEFLTYFQNEAQLEKSRLLSDRFSAERPKGSFSTLEIQRTEQGDSAMYLCASSPGLAGGRYNEQFFGPGTRLTVL.

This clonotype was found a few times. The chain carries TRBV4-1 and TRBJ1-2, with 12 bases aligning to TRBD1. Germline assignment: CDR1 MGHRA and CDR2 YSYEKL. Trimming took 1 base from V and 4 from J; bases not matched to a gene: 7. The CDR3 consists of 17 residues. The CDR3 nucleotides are TGCGCCAGCAGCCAAGGCAGGGACAGGGGGCTCGGCTATGGCTACACCTTC. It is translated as CASSQGRDRGLGYGYTF.

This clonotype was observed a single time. CDR3 sequence (DNA): TGCAGCCCTCTACTCAGGACAGCGAACTCCTACAATGAGCAGTTCTTC. Translation: CSPLLRTANSYNEQFF. The chain uses TRBV29-1 and TRBJ2-1, with a weak D call TRBD1 (6 bases). The germline CDR1 and CDR2 sequences are SQVTM and ANQGSEA. The CDR3 extends over 16 amino acids. Trimming removed 8 bases at V and 0 bases at J, with 20 bases between.

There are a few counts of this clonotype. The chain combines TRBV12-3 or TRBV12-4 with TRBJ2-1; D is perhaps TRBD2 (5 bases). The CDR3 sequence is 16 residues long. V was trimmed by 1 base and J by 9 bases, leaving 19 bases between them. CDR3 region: CASSLETPYRRGEQFF. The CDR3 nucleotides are TGTGCCAGCAGTTTAGAGACTCCTTATCGTCGGGGTGAGCAGTTCTTC.